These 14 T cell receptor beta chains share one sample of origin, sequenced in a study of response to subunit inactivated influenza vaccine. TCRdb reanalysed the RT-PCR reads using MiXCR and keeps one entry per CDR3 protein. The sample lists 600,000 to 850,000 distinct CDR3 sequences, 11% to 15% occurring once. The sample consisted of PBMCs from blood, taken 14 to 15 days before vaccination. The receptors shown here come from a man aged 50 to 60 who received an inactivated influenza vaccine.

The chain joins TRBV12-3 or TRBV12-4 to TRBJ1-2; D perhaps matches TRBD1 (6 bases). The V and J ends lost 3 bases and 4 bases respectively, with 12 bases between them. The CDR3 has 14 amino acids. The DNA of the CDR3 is TGTGCCAGCAGTTTTACAGGGTCTGTCTATGGCTACACCTTC. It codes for CASSFTGSVYGYTF.

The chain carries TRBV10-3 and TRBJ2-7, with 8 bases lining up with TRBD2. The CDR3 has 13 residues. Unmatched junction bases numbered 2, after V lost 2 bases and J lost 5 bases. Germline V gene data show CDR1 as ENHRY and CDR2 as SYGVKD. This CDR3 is CAISEVLADEQYF. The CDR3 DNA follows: TGTGCCATCAGTGAGGTACTAGCGGACGAGCAGTACTTC.

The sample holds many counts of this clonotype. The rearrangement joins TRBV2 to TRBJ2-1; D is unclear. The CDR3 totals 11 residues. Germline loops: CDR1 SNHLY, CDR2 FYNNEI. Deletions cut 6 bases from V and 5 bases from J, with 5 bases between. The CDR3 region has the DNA TGTGCCAGCAGGGGTAACAATGAGCAGTTCTTC. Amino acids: CASRGNNEQFF. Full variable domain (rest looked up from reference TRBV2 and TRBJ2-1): EPEVTQTPSHQVTQMGQEVILRCVPISNHLYFYWYRQILGQKVEFLVSFYNNEISEKSEIFDDQFSVERPDGSNFTLKIRSTKLEDSAMYFCASRGNNEQFFGPGTRLTVL.

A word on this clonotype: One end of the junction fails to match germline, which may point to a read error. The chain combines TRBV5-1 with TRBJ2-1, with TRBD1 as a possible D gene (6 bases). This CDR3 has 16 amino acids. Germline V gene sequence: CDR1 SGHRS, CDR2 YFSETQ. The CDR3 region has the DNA TGCGCCAGCAGCTCCCTCCGGGACACCTTGAGGTCGGTCCTTGTCTTC. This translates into CASSSLRDTLRSVLVF.

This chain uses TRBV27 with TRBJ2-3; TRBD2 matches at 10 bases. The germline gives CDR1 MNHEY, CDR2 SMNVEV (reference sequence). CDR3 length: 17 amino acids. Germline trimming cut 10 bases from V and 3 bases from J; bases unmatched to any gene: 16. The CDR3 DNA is TGTGCCAACCCCTGGGGCAGCCTAGCGGGAGAAACAGATACGCAGTATTTT. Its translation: CANPWGSLAGETDTQYF.

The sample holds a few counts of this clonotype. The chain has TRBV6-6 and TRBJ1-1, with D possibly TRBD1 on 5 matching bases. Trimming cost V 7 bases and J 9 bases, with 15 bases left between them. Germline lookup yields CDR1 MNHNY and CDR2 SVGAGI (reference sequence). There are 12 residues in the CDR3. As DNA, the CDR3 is TGTGCCAGCAACGGGGGAGTCGCCCAAGCTTTCTTT. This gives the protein CASNGGVAQAFF.

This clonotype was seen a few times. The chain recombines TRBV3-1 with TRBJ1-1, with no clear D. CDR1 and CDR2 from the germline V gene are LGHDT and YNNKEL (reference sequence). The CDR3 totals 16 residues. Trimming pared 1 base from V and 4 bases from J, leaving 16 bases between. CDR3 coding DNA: TGTGCCAGCAGCCAAGGGACCGTCCCCTCGGGCACTGAAGCTTTCTTT. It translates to CASSQGTVPSGTEAFF.

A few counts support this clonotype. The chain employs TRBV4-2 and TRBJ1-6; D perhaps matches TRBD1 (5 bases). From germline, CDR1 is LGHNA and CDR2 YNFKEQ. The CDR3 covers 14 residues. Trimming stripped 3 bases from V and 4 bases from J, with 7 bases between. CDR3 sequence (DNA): TGTGCCAGCAGCCACGGACATTATAATTCACCCCTCCACTTT. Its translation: CASSHGHYNSPLHF.

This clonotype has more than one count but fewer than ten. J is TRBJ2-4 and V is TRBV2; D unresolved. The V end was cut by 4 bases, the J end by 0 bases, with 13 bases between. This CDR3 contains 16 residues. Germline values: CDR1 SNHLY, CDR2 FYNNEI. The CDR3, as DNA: TGTGCCAGCAGTGCTCGCGCACCTCTAGCCAAAAACATTCAGTACTTC. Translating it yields CASSARAPLAKNIQYF.

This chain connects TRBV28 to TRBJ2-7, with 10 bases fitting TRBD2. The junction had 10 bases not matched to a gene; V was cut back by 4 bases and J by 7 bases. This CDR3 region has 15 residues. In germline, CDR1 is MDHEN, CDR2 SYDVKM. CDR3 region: CASSSESGGAREQYF. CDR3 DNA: TGTGCCAGCAGTTCCGAGAGCGGGGGGGCGAGGGAGCAGTACTTC.

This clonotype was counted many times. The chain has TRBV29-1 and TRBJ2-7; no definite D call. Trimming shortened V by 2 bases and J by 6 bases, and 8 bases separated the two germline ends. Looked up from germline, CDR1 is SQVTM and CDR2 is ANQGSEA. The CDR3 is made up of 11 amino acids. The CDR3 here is CSVETVGEQYF. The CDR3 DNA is TGCAGCGTTGAAACGGTTGGCGAGCAGTACTTC.

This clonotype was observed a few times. The CDR3 nucleotides are TGCGCCAGCAGCCAAGACCCTACAGGGATAAGCTACGAGCAGTACTTC. Its protein product is CASSQDPTGISYEQYF. This chain links TRBV4-3 with TRBJ2-7; tentatively, D is TRBD1 (6 bases). The CDR3 length is 16 residues. Germline V lookup: CDR1 LGHNA, CDR2 YSLEER. Trimming pared 0 bases from V and 3 bases from J, leaving 15 bases between.

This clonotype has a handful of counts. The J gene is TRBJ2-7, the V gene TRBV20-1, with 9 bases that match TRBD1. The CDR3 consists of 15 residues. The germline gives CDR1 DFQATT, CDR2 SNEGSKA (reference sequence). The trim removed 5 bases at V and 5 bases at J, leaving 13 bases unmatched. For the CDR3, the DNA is TGCAGTGCTCACTCGACCGGGACAGGGAGGAACGAGCAGTACTTC. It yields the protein CSAHSTGTGRNEQYF.

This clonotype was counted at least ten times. The CDR3 DNA reads as TGTGCCAGCAGTTCACGACAGGGGACGCAGTATTTT. Translation gives CASSSRQGTQYF. V and J are TRBV12-3 or TRBV12-4 and TRBJ2-3; 8 nucleotides line up with TRBD1. The trim removed 4 bases at V and 9 bases at J, leaving 3 bases unmatched. This CDR3 contains 12 residues.